This TCR beta chain was sequenced during a study of blood T cell repertoires in COVID-19. Study-level background: Samples came from the United States, Italy and Spain, spanning acute and convalescent COVID-19. Nucleic acid was either cDNA or gDNA, and it came from T cells, B-cell-depleted T cells, or PBMCs.

The CDR3 spans 17 residues. Trimming removed 4 bases from V and 2 bases from J, with 20 bases in between. CDR1 is LGHDT and CDR2 is YNNKEL in the germline V gene (reference sequence). Methods used by the authors: Reference gene primer amplification gave estimated nucleated cell counts. Here immunoSEQ multiplex PCR was the method, and the copy in TCRdb shows in-frame clones only, minus some. Clonal size and the V and J genes are those of that table, whereas D and trimming came from the DNA. The sample holds about 160,000 clones, approximately 91% seen once. The sequenced sample was peripheral blood. This receptor was obtained from a man aged 18 to 30 with acute or convalescent COVID-19. This chain uses TRBV3-1 (or the pseudogene TRBV3-2) with TRBJ2-5, with D tentatively TRBD2 (6 bases). The CDR3 is CASSLLGGSNRQETQYF. The CDR3 DNA follows: TGTGCCAGCAGCCTGCTGGGAGGCTCCAACAGACAAGAGACCCAGTACTTC.